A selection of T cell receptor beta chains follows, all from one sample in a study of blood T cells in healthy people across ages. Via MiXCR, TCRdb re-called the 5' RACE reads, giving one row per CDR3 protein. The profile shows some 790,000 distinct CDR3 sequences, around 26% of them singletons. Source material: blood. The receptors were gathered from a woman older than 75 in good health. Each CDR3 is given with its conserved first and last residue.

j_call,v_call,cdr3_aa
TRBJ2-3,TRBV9,CASSRGRGTRTDTQYF
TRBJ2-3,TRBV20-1,CSARSERGDRGTQYF
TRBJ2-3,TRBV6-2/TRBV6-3,CASSYTWTSDTQYF
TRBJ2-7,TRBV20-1,CSAPAPGLAWYEQYF
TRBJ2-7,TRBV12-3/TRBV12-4,CASSSSTPYEQYF
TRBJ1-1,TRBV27,CASSLPGSTEAFF
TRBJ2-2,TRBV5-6,CASSTTRNTGELFF
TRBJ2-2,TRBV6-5,CASSYLTGTTGELFF
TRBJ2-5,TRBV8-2,CEDSQQETQYF
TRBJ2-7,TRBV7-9,CASTPYYGEQYF
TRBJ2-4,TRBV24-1,CATSDPTGGNIQYF
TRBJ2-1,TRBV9,CASSVRVQLYNEQFF
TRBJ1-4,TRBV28,CASSLGDRAGHEKLFF
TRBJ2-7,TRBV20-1,CSAIDGYEQYF
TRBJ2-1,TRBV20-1,CSARDSGGVYNEQFF
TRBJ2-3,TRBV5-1,CASSEGQGGTDTQYF
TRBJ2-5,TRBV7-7,CASSLARTLGETQYF
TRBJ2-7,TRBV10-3,CAISGTSGGSYEQYF
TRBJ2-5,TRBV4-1,CASSQEGPPATTLGTQYF
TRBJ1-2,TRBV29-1,CSVEKQGWGGYTF
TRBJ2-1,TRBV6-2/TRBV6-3,CASSSRTGDEQFF
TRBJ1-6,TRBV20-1,CSARDSGQTDNSPLHF
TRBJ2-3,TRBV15,CATSILAGDTDTQYF
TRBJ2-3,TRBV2,CASSADRGSRDTQYF
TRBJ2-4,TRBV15,CATSEGVKNIQYF
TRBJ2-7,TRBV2,CASSEDPGTYEQYF
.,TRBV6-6,CASSSSTPLYEQYF
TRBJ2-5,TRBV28,CASSLPLTQGGETQYF
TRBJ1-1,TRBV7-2,CASSKQRVMNTEAFF
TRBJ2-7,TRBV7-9,CASSLDGTYEQYF
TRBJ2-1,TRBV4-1,CASSQTKAGGNEQFF
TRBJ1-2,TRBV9,CASSVATGIHYGYTF
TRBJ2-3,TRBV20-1,CSASGGNTDTQYF
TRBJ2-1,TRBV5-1,CASGTVGEQFF
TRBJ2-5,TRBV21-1,CASSKFHVRRGPRGVETQYF
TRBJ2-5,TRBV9,CASSVGQGDRETQYF
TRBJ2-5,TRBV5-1,CASRGDTQETQYF
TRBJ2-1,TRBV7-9,CASRAPTGTSGVHNEQFF
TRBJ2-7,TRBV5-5,CASSRLGSTYEQYF
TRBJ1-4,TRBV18,CASSPQGNEKLFF
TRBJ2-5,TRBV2,CASSRGGQQETQYF
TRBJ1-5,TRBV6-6,CANSYGSSNQPQHF
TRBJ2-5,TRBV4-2,CASSQDLIGFGLTQYF
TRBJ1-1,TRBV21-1,CASSTSWRVSNTEAFF
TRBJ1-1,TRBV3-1,CVSRQTGGSTEAFF
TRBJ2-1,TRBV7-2,CASSTRTSVYNEQFF
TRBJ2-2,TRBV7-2,CASSLWVTGELFF
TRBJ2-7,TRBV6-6,CASSYGDQGYEQYF
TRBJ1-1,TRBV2,CASSDLGNTEAFF
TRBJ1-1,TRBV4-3,CASSPTSARATEAFF
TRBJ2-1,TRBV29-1,CSALTGNGYNEQFF
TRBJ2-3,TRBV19,CASSIIQGTDTQYF
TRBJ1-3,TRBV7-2,CASSLGTTVGNTIYF
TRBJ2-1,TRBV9,CASSVRDRLGRDNEQFF
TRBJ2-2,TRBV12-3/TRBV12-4,CASTEGGTGHGGELFF
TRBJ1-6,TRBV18,CASSLSTDYYNSPLHF
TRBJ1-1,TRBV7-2,CASSLEPRTEAFF